The T cell receptor (beta chain) under discussion was sequenced for a study of Ad26.COV2.S vaccination and SARS-CoV-2 variants (dated by TCRdb to about 2021). Concerning the study at large: Vaccine-arm donors were drawn from COV1001, a multicentre, randomized, double-blind, placebo-controlled phase I-IIa trial of Ad26.COV2.S in healthy adults. Ad26.COV2.S was given intramuscularly at 5x10^10 or 1x10^11 viral particles, as a single shot or as two shots 56 days apart. Sequencing of the TCRbeta repertoire served to evaluate the specificity and breadth of SARS-CoV-2-reactive T cell receptors following Ad26.COV2.S vaccination. A total of around 32 samples were included in the TCR-sequenced set, comprising approximately 20 Ad26.COV2.S vaccine recipients, 5 placebo recipients and 8 SARS-CoV-2 convalescent individuals. Trial participants were randomized into five groups of five, in which low-dose or high-dose Ad26.COV2.S was given once or twice, or placebo was given on both occasions. Throughout the experiments and outcome assessment, investigators stayed blinded to trial group allocation.

What the treatment or condition label conveys for this sample: approximately 18 received Ad26.COV2.S at low or high dose, single or two shots; 5 received placebo; per-sample allocation not given. Repertoires of vaccine and placebo recipients were sequenced from samples taken on day 63 after the first injection. Between 29 July and 7 August 2020, Cohort 1b enrolled around 25 adults aged 18-55 years at one site in Boston, USA. Ad26.COV2.S consisted of a replication-incompetent adenovirus type 26 vector by which a prefusion-stabilized SARS-CoV-2 spike protein from the original Wuhan strain was expressed. The immunoSEQ Assay was the method used to sequence TCRbeta CDR3 regions. After extraction, genomic DNA underwent amplification by bias-controlled multiplex PCR, followed by high-throughput sequencing. The original pipeline was this. To quantify the absolute abundance of every unique TCRbeta CDR3 region, sequences were collapsed and filtered. T cell fraction was estimated by normalizing TCRbeta template counts to usable DNA, which was measured by amplifying reference genes present in all nucleated cells. Repertoire TCRs were annotated as SARS-CoV-2-specific when V gene, CDR3 amino acid sequence and J gene were exactly matched to a known reactive TCR set. The reference SARS-CoV-2 TCR set was obtained from MIRA and was filtered for enrichment in COVID-19-positive ImmuneCODE repertoires, whereby public or cross-reactive TCRs were removed. Based on the MIRA antigens, annotated TCRs were further analysed at the level of specific ORF or position within ORF. Depth was the summed frequency of annotated unique rearrangements, while breadth was defined as annotated unique rearrangements over total unique productive rearrangements. TCR breadth was compared between groups using two-sided Wilcoxon rank-sum tests. The table was pulled from immuneACCESS by TCRdb, which kept in-frame rearrangements only. Such tables lose some clones; where checked, under half of the loss comes from unresolved V genes, and the rest has no known cause. V and J calls plus clone size are reproduced from that table; the DNA served to infer D and trimming. For this sample there are about 250,000 clones; 70% to 90% appear just once. 2.9% of the sample is taken by the ten largest.

Points the paper makes about the study in general: It was noted by the authors that total T cell responses may have been underestimated by the TCR breadth and depth analyses. Vaccine and placebo recipients had comparable non-spike TCR breadth, which fits with the vaccine containing only spike. After vaccination, spike-specific CD8+ and CD4+ T cell responses were reported to show substantial breadth. The study was not powered for comparison of responses between vaccine doses or regimens. Compared with placebo recipients, Ad26.COV2.S recipients showed higher spike-specific TCR breadth (P = 0.0014).

According to the germline V gene (reference sequence), CDR1 reads MNHNY and CDR2 reads SVGAGI. V is trimmed back by 5 bases and J by 0 bases, and the junction contains 8 bases that no gene match accounts for. The CDR3 has 18 amino acids, counting the end cysteine and phenylalanine. The retained sequence is limited to the CDR3, 54 bases, with the frame set at the first base. Turning to this clone: Its antigen specificity is not known. Base qualities are not at hand, and no much larger clone is one base apart.

This receptor was taken from a person aged 18-65 years who received the Ad26.COV2.S COVID-19 vaccine or a placebo. The sample was peripheral blood, taken in a trial of Ad26.COV2.S vaccine versus placebo. The chain couples TRBV6-6 to TRBJ2-6, and 9 junctional nucleotides match TRBD2. The CDR3 here reads CASSPSGTGLSGANVLTF. At the DNA level, the sequence is TGTGCCAGCAGTCCTAGCGGGACTGGGCTCTCTGGGGCCAACGTCCTGACTTTC.